These T cell receptor beta chains were read from a single sample in a study of blood T cell repertoires in COVID-19. Using immunoSEQ multiplex PCR, the repertoire was profiled, and TCRdb retains in-frame clones only, with some absent. Of about 180,000 clones listed, more than 70% were seen once; the top ten hold about 9.7%. What was sequenced was PBMCs or T cells enriched from blood (not recorded which). The source of these receptors is a young woman who had recovered from COVID-19. Each CDR3 is given with its conserved first and last residue. D genes are given only for firm matches. Size is stated for part of the rows, as once, few or many counts, or as a class when the clone is expanded.

TRBV28,.,.,TRBJ2-1,CASSPSLPSDEQFF,TGTGCCAGCAGCCCCTCCCTTCCTTCGGATGAGCAGTTCTTC
TRBV19,TRBD2,once,TRBJ2-1,CASGGTSGRLAYNEQFF,TGTGCCAGTGGAGGGACTAGCGGGAGATTGGCCTACAATGAGCAGTTCTTC
TRBV7-6,.,.,TRBJ2-3,CASSRLARSGTTPSTDTQYF,TGTGCCAGCAGCCGACTGGCCCGTAGCGGAACAACACCTAGCACAGATACGCAGTATTTT
TRBV18,TRBD1,once,TRBJ2-1,CASSSDRGKYNEQFF,TGTGCCAGCTCATCGGACAGGGGGAAATACAATGAGCAGTTCTTC
TRBV7-9,TRBD2,.,TRBJ2-3,CASSPSSGGGMQYF,TGTGCCAGCAGCCCGTCCAGCGGGGGCGGGATGCAGTATTTT
TRBV5-1,TRBD2,once,TRBJ2-7,CASSLGYAGGRAYEQYF,TGCGCCAGCAGCTTGGGGTATGCGGGCGGGAGGGCTTACGAGCAGTACTTC
TRBV9,TRBD2,.,TRBJ2-3,CASSTPIAGVITDTQYF,TGTGCCAGCAGCACACCTATAGCGGGTGTGATCACAGATACGCAGTATTTT
TRBV27,.,once,TRBJ2-7,CASSLTRNSIYEQYF,TGTGCCAGCAGTTTAACTCGCAACAGTATCTACGAGCAGTACTTC
TRBV10-3,TRBD1,.,TRBJ1-2,CAISESWDRGNTF,TGTGCCATCAGTGAGTCGTGGGACAGGGGGAACACCTTC
TRBV9,TRBD1,.,TRBJ1-3,CASSQDRVAGNTIYF,TGTGCCAGCAGCCAGGACAGGGTGGCTGGAAACACCATATATTTT
TRBV5-1,.,.,TRBJ1-1,CASSSYSRQSFMNTEAFF,TGCGCCAGCAGCTCCTACAGTCGCCAATCCTTTATGAACACTGAAGCTTTCTTT
TRBV5-1,TRBD1,.,TRBJ2-1,CASSKETGVGSHEQFF,TGCGCCAGCAGCAAAGAGACAGGGGTGGGGTCGCATGAGCAGTTCTTC
TRBV7-8,TRBD2,.,TRBJ2-1,CASSNPGLAGNEQFF,TGTGCCAGCAGCAACCCGGGACTAGCGGGAAATGAGCAGTTCTTC
TRBV11-1,TRBD2,.,TRBJ2-1,CASSLAASGRSSEQFF,TGTGCCAGCAGCTTAGCTGCTAGCGGGAGAAGCAGTGAGCAGTTCTTC
TRBV7-2,TRBD2,.,TRBJ2-2,CASSHRDYRIGELFF,TGTGCCAGCAGCCACCGGGACTATCGAATCGGGGAGCTGTTTTTT
TRBV28,.,few,TRBJ2-3,CASSPHGSSTDTQYF,TGTGCCAGCAGTCCCCACGGGTCTAGCACAGATACGCAGTATTTT
TRBV6-6,TRBD2,.,TRBJ2-7,CASSRTSGRVYEQYF,TGTGCCAGCAGCAGGACTAGCGGGAGGGTGTACGAGCAGTACTTC
TRBV5-6,.,few,TRBJ2-7,CASTKVDRAYEQYF,TGTGCCAGCACTAAGGTGGACAGAGCCTACGAGCAGTACTTC
TRBV27,.,few,TRBJ1-5,CASSPTGFQPQHF,TGTGCCAGCAGTCCTACAGGGTTTCAGCCCCAGCATTTT
TRBV18,TRBD2,.,TRBJ2-4,CASSPVSGRNIQYF,TGTGCCAGCTCACCCGTTAGCGGGAGAAACATTCAGTACTTC
TRBV29-1,.,.,TRBJ2-3,CSVEWAASTDTQYF,TGCAGCGTTGAATGGGCCGCTAGCACAGATACGCAGTATTTT
TRBV2,TRBD2,few,TRBJ2-5,CASSGSGSDGETQYF,TGTGCCAGCAGTGGAAGCGGGAGCGATGGTGAGACCCAGTACTTC
TRBV7-9,TRBD1,.,TRBJ1-4,CASSRDSTNEKLFF,TGTGCCAGCAGTCGGGACAGCACTAATGAAAAACTGTTTTTT
TRBV6-1,TRBD1,.,TRBJ1-5,CASNLGQGFQPQHF,TGTGCCAGCAATTTGGGACAGGGATTTCAGCCCCAGCATTTT
TRBV6-5,TRBD1,.,TRBJ1-2,CASSRTGGYYGYTF,TGTGCCAGCAGTAGGACAGGGGGCTACTATGGCTACACCTTC